The clone carrying this T cell receptor (beta chain) was counted a single time. The V gene lost 0 bases and the J gene lost 3 bases, with 13 bases spanning the gap. CDR1 is SGHRS and CDR2 is YFSETQ in the germline V gene. The CDR3 runs to 15 residues. This specimen comes from a study of neoadjuvant anti-PD-1 for oral cavity cancer. Study details: Non-progressing patients received a fourth nivolumab dose near day 43, then surgery on days 50-56.

Patients were newly diagnosed with stage II-IVA oral cavity squamous cell carcinoma without prior systemic or radiation treatment. Patients had HPV-negative, locally advanced oral cavity squamous cell carcinoma. Measured with immunoSEQ multiplex PCR; TCRdb has only the in-frame clones, and not every one. This sample has some 71,000 clones, with about four fifths found just once. The clonotype originates from a person between 35 and 79 years old with oral cavity squamous cell carcinoma. Source: PBMCs, taken before nivolumab (anti-PD-1) treatment. The rearrangement links TRBV5-1 to TRBJ2-7, with a tentative D call TRBD2 (6 bases). The CDR3 nucleotides read TGCGCCAGCAGCTTGGGCGGGGCCGGTCTCTACGAGCAGTACTTC. It yields the protein CASSLGGAGLYEQYF.